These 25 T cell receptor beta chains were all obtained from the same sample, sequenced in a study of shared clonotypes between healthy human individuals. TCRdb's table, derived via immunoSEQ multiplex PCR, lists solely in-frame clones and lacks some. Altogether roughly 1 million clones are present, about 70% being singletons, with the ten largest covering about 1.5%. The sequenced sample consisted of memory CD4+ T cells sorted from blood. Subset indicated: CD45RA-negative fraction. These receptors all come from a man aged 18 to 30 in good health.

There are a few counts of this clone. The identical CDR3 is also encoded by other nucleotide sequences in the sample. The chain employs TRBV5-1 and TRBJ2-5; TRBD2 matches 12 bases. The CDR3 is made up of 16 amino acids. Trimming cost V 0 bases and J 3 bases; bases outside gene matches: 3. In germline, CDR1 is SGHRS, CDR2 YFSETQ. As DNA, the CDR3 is TGCGCCAGCAGCTTGGAACCTAGCGGGGGGGAAGAGACCCAGTACTTC. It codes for CASSLEPSGGEETQYF. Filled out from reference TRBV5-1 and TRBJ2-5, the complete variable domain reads KAGVTQTPRYLIKTRGQQVTLSCSPISGHRSVSWYQQTPGQGLQFLFEYFSETQRNKGNFPGRFSGRQFSNSRSEMNVSTLELGDSALYLCASSLEPSGGEETQYFGPGTRLLVL.

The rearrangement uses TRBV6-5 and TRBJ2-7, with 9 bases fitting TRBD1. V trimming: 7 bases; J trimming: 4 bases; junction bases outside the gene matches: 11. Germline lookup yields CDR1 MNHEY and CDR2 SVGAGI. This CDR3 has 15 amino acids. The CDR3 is CASKVGGTGLYEQYF. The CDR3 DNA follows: TGTGCCAGCAAGGTGGGGGGGACAGGGCTATACGAGCAGTACTTC.

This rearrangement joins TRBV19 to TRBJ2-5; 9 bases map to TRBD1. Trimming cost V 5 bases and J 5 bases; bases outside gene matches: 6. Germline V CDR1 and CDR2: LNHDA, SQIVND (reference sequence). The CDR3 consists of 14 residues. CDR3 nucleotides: TGTGCCAGTAGTGGACACAGGGGGCGGGAGACCCAGTACTTC. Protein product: CASSGHRGRETQYF.

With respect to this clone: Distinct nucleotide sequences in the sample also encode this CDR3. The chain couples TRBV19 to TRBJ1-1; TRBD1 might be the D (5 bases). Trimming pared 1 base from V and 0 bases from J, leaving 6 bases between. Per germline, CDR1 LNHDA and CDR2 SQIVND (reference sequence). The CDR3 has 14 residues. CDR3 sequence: CASSIGGMNTEAFF. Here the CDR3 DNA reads TGTGCCAGTAGTATAGGGGGGATGAACACTGAAGCTTTCTTT.

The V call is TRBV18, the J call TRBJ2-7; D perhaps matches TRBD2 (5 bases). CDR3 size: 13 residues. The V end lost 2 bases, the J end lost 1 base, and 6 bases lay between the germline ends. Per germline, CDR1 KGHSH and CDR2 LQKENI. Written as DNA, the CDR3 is TGTGCCAGCTCACCAAGGGAGTCCTACGAGCAGTACTTC. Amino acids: CASSPRESYEQYF.

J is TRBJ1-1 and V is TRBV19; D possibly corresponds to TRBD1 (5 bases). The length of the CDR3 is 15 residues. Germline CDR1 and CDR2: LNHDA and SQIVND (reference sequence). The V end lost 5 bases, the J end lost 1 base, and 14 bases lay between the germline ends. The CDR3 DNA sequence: TGTGCCAGTAGTCCTCAACTCGACAGGAACACTGAAGCTTTCTTT. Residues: CASSPQLDRNTEAFF.

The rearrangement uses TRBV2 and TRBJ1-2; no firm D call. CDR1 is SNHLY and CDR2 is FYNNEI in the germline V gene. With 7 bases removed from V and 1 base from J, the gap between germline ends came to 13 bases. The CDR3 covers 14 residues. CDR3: CASTQPEDNYGYTF. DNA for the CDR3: TGTGCCAGCACCCAACCGGAAGATAACTATGGCTACACCTTC. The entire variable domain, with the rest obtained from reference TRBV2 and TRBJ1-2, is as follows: EPEVTQTPSHQVTQMGQEVILRCVPISNHLYFYWYRQILGQKVEFLVSFYNNEISEKSEIFDDQFSVERPDGSNFTLKIRSTKLEDSAMYFCASTQPEDNYGYTFGSGTRLTVV.

The CDR3 loop is CASSPDRASLGVTIYF. The CDR3 nucleotides read TGTGCCAGCAGCCCGGACAGAGCCTCGCTTGGGGTCACCATATATTTT. The J gene is TRBJ1-3, the V gene TRBV7-2, with a tentative D call TRBD1 (6 bases). The CDR3 length is 16 residues. Trimming stripped 5 bases from V and 9 bases from J, with 23 bases between. From germline, CDR1 is SGHTA and CDR2 FQGNSA.

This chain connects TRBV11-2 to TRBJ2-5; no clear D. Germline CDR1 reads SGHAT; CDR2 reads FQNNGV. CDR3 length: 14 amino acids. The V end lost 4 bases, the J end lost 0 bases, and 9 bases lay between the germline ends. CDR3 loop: CASSSIRHQETQYF. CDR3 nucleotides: TGTGCCAGCAGCTCAATTAGACACCAAGAGACCCAGTACTTC.

CDR3 bases: TGCGCCAGCAGCTTGGATGGGGGAAACTATGGCTACACCTTC. This translates into CASSLDGGNYGYTF. The V call is TRBV5-1, the J call TRBJ1-2, with TRBD1 as a possible D gene (5 bases). Germline V lookup: CDR1 SGHRS, CDR2 YFSETQ. The CDR3 runs to 14 residues. Trimming shortened V by 0 bases and J by 2 bases, and 8 bases separated the two germline ends.

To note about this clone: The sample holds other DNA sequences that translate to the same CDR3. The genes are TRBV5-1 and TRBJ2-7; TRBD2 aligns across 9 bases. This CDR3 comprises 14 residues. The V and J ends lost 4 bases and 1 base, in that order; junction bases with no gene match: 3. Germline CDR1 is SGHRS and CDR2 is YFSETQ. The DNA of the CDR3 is TGCGCCAGCAGCACAAGCGGGGGGTCCTACGAGCAGTACTTC. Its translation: CASSTSGGSYEQYF.

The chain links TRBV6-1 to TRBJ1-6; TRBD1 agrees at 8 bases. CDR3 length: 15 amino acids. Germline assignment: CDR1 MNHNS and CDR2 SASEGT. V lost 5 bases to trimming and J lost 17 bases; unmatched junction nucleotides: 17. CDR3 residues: CASSPHWSAGQGVHF. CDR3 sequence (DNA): TGTGCCAGCAGTCCCCATTGGTCAGCAGGACAGGGAGTCCACTTT.

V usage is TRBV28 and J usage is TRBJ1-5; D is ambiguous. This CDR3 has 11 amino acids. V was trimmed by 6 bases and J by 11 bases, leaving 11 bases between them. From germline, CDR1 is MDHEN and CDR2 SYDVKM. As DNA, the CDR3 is TGTGCCAGCAGCCGCCCTGGAGCCCAGCATTTT. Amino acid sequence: CASSRPGAQHF.

The CDR3 sequence: CASSSPSRVGTGGQGYTF. The CDR3 DNA is TGTGCCAGCAGTTCGCCTTCCCGAGTAGGGACAGGGGGCCAAGGCTACACCTTC. This sequence joins TRBV28 and TRBJ1-2; 12 bases match TRBD1. Trimming took 4 bases from V and 8 from J; bases not matched to a gene: 17. Germline V gene data show CDR1 as MDHEN and CDR2 as SYDVKM. This CDR3 comprises 18 residues.

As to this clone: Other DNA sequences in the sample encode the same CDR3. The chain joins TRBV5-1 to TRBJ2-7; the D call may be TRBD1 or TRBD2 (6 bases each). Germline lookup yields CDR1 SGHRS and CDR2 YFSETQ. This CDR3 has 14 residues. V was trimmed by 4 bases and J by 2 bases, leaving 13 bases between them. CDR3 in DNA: TGCGCCAGCAGCCCGGGGGCAGGGACCTACGAGCAGTACTTC. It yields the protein CASSPGAGTYEQYF.

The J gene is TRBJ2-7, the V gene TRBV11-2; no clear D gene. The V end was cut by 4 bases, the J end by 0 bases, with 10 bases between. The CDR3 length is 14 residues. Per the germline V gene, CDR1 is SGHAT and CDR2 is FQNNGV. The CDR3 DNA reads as TGTGCCAGCAGCTCCGGCCGGAGCTCCTACGAGCAGTACTTC. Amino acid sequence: CASSSGRSSYEQYF.

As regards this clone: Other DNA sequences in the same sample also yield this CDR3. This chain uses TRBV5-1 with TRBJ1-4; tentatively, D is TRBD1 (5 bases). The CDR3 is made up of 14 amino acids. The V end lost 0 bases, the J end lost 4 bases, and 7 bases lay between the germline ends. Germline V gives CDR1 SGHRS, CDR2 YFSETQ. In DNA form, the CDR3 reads TGCGCCAGCAGCTTGGCGGGGGGTAATGAAAAACTGTTTTTT. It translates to CASSLAGGNEKLFF.

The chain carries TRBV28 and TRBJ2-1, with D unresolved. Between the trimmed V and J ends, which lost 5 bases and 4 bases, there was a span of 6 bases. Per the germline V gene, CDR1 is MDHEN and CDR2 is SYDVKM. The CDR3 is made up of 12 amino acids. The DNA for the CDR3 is TGTGCCAGCAGTCTCCCTTACAATGAGCAGTTCTTC. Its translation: CASSLPYNEQFF.

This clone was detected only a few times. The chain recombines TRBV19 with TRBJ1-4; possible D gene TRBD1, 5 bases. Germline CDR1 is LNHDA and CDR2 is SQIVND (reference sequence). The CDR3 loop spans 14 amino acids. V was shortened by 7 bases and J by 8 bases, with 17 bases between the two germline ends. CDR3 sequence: CASIDQGGKEKLFF. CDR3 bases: TGTGCCAGTATTGACCAGGGAGGGAAGGAAAAACTGTTTTTT.

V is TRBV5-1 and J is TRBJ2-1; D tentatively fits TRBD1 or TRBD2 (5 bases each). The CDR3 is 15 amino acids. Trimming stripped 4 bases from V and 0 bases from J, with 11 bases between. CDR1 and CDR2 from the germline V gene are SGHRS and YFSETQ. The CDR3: CASSTGTPSYNEQFF. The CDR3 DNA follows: TGCGCCAGCAGCACCGGGACCCCCTCCTACAATGAGCAGTTCTTC.

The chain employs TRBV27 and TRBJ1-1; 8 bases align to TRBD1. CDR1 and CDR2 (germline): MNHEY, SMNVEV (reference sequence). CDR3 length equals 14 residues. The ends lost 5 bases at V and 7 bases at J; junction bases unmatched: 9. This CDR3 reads CASSKGTGRGEAFF. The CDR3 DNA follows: TGTGCCAGCAGTAAGGGGACAGGTAGGGGTGAAGCTTTCTTT.

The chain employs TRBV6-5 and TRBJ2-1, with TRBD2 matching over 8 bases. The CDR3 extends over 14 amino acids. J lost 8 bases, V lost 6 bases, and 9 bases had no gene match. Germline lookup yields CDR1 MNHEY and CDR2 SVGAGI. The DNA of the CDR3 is TGTGCCAGCAGCGTAGCGGGGAGCCCCGATGAGCAGTTCTTC. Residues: CASSVAGSPDEQFF.

CDR3: CATLDGKDTQYF. CDR3 bases: TGTGCCACTCTCGACGGGAAAGATACGCAGTATTTT. J is TRBJ2-3 and V is TRBV21-1; TRBD2, the table's D call, lacks a check against the DNA. TRBV21-1 is flagged as a pseudogene. The CDR3 is 12 residues long.

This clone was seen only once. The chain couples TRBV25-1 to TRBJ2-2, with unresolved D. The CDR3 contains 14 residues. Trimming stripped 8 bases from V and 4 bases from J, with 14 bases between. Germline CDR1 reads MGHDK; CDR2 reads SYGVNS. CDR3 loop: CASRGSSPTGELFF. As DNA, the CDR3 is TGTGCCAGCCGTGGCTCGTCCCCCACCGGGGAGCTGTTTTTT.

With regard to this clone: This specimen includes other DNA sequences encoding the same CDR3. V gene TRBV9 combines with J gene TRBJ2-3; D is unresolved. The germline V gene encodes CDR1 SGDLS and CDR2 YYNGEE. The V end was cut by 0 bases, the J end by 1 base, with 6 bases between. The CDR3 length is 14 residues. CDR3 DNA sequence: TGTGCCAGCAGCGTAGAGCGCGGCACAGATACGCAGTATTTT. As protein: CASSVERGTDTQYF.